One and the same sample provided the 18 T cell receptor beta chains below, sequenced in a study of cytomegalovirus exposure and HLA in healthy donors. With 60 Vbeta and 13 Jbeta primers, the PCR was carried out. Sequencing was performed with immunoSEQ multiplex PCR; in TCRdb, only in-frame clones are kept and a portion is missing. The sample has some 180,000 clones; around 78% are singletons. Sequenced input: PBMCs. These receptors originate from a woman in her twenties or thirties in good health and CMV-seropositive.

The V gene is TRBV20-1, the J gene TRBJ2-7; maybe TRBD2 (5 bases). This CDR3 contains 10 residues. Germline values: CDR1 DFQATT, CDR2 SNEGSKA (reference sequence). V shed 7 bases and J shed 7 bases, with 11 bases lying between them. In nucleotides, the CDR3 is TGCAGTGAAAAACGGGGAGAGCAGTACTTC. Translating gives CSEKRGEQYF.

The J gene is TRBJ2-1, the V gene TRBV6-5; 8 bases agree with TRBD2. The V gene end was trimmed by 2 bases and the J gene end by 15 bases; junction bases not matched to a gene: 15. The CDR3 totals 15 residues. CDR1 and CDR2 from the germline V gene are MNHEY and SVGAGI. This CDR3 is CASSYSVSGGQVMFF. CDR3 coding DNA: TGTGCCAGCAGTTACAGTGTCAGCGGGGGCCAAGTTATGTTCTTC.

J is TRBJ1-1 and V is TRBV28, with D uncertain. The CDR3 runs to 15 residues. From germline, CDR1 is MDHEN and CDR2 SYDVKM. V was trimmed by 1 base and J by 4 bases, leaving 13 bases between them. CDR3 amino acids: CASSLFGRLRTEAFF. CDR3 DNA sequence: TGTGCCAGCAGTTTATTCGGCAGGTTACGCACTGAAGCTTTCTTT.

V gene TRBV7-2 combines with J gene TRBJ2-7; TRBD1 might be the D (5 bases). The V gene's germline CDR1 is SGHTA and CDR2 FQGNSA. The ends were cut back, 1 base at V and 9 bases at J, with 13 bases in the middle. The CDR3 contains 13 residues. The CDR3 bases are TGTGCCAGCAGCTTAGAGTGGGGCGCTCGGCAGTACTTC. Its translation is CASSLEWGARQYF. Drawing the rest from reference TRBV7-2 and TRBJ2-7, the complete variable domain is GAGVSQSPSNKVTEKGKDVELRCDPISGHTALYWYRQSLGQGLEFLIYFQGNSAPDKSGLPSDRFSAERTGGSVSTLTIQRTQQEDSAVYLCASSLEWGARQYFGPGTRLTVT.

The V call is TRBV30, the J call TRBJ2-3; 8 bases align to TRBD2. This CDR3 spans 14 amino acids. The V and J ends lost 3 bases and 1 base, in that order; junction bases with no gene match: 3. From germline, CDR1 is GTSNPN and CDR2 SVGIG (reference sequence). The CDR3 region is CAWSWRGGTDTQYF. Here the CDR3 DNA reads TGTGCCTGGAGCTGGCGGGGGGGCACAGATACGCAGTATTTT. The variable domain in full, completed from reference TRBV30 and TRBJ2-3, reads SQTIHQWPATLVQPVGSPLSLECTVEGTSNPNLYWYRQAAGRGLQLLFYSVGIGQISSEVPQNLSASRPQDRQFILSSKKLLLSDSGFYLCAWSWRGGTDTQYFGPGTRLTVL.

This rearrangement joins TRBV7-2 to TRBJ2-7, with 9 bases that match TRBD1. Germline loops: CDR1 SGHTA, CDR2 FQGNSA. V shed 2 bases and J 3 bases; nucleotides not matched to a gene: 5. This CDR3 is built from 15 residues. Here the CDR3 DNA reads TGTGCCAGCAGCTTAAGTGCGGACAGGGGCTACGAGCAGTACTTC. Translated: CASSLSADRGYEQYF. Supplemented by reference TRBV7-2 and TRBJ2-7, the full variable domain reads GAGVSQSPSNKVTEKGKDVELRCDPISGHTALYWYRQSLGQGLEFLIYFQGNSAPDKSGLPSDRFSAERTGGSVSTLTIQRTQQEDSAVYLCASSLSADRGYEQYFGPGTRLTVT.

The chain employs TRBV4-1 and TRBJ2-7; 15 positions match TRBD2. This CDR3 comprises 16 residues. The germline gives CDR1 MGHRA, CDR2 YSYEKL. V lost 4 bases to trimming and J lost 5 bases; unmatched junction nucleotides: 6. CDR3 nucleotide sequence: TGCGCCAGCAGCCCCGGGACTAGCGGGGGGTACCACGAGCAGTACTTC. Translating gives CASSPGTSGGYHEQYF.

The chain uses TRBV6-5 and TRBJ1-1; D gene ambiguous. The germline gives CDR1 MNHEY, CDR2 SVGAGI. The CDR3 is 13 amino acids. Trimming shortened V by 6 bases and J by 6 bases, and 14 bases separated the two germline ends. The DNA of the CDR3 is TGTGCCAGCAGGAGGAACCCTGCCTCTGAAGCTTTCTTT. It codes for CASRRNPASEAFF.

The chain links TRBV9 to TRBJ1-2; 12 positions agree with TRBD1. Germline V gives CDR1 SGDLS, CDR2 YYNGEE. This CDR3 has 18 residues. The junction had 12 bases not matched to a gene; V was cut back by 4 bases and J by 2 bases. The CDR3 region is CASSPRPPGQGANYGYTF. The CDR3 bases are TGTGCCAGCAGCCCCCGCCCGCCGGGACAGGGGGCCAACTATGGCTACACCTTC.

This rearrangement joins TRBV13 to TRBJ1-2; TRBD1 aligns across 7 bases. This CDR3 is 15 amino acids long. The junction had 4 bases not matched to a gene; V was cut back by 3 bases and J by 0 bases. Germline-derived CDR1 and CDR2 are PRHDT and FYEKMQ (reference sequence). The CDR3 DNA is TGTGCCAGCAGCTTGGGACAGTCACCTAACTATGGCTACACCTTC. This translates into CASSLGQSPNYGYTF.

The J gene is TRBJ2-1, the V gene TRBV7-2; 7 nucleotides match TRBD2. CDR1 and CDR2 (germline): SGHTA, FQGNSA. Losses at the gene ends were 1 base for V and 0 bases for J; bases not matched to a gene: 9. The length of the CDR3 is 18 residues. The CDR3 DNA reads TGTGCCAGCAGCTTAGTAGCGGGTAGTCTTAGCTCCTACAATGAGCAGTTCTTC. This sequence encodes CASSLVAGSLSSYNEQFF.

The chain couples TRBV4-1 to TRBJ2-7, with TRBD1 matching over 11 bases. V shed 3 bases, J shed 5 bases, and the junction held 6 bases outside the gene matches. The CDR3 length is 15 residues. Germline assignment: CDR1 MGHRA and CDR2 YSYEKL. The chain's CDR3 is CASSHPRDRGDEQYF. Written as DNA, the CDR3 is TGCGCCAGCAGCCATCCCCGGGACAGGGGGGACGAGCAGTACTTC.

This clone was seen a handful of times. Other DNA sequences in this sample translate to the same CDR3. The chain is built from TRBV7-3 and TRBJ1-1; a weak D match, TRBD1 (5 bases). Germline-derived CDR1 and CDR2 are SGHTA and FQGTGA. V was clipped by 2 bases and J by 0 bases, with 7 bases between them. CDR3 length: 14 residues. The CDR3 nucleotides are TGTGCCAGCAGCTTACAGGGTATGAACACTGAAGCTTTCTTT. It yields the protein CASSLQGMNTEAFF.

The V gene is TRBV15, the J gene TRBJ2-7; D is undetermined. Trimming removed 0 bases from V and 6 bases from J, with 6 bases in between. The CDR3 is 12 amino acids. Germline V gene lookup returns CDR1 LNHNV and CDR2 YYDKDF (reference sequence). This chain's CDR3 is CATSRDTGEQYF. The CDR3, as DNA: TGTGCCACCAGCAGAGACACGGGCGAGCAGTACTTC. Based on the CDR3 plus reference TRBV15 and TRBJ2-7, the full variable domain is DAMVIQNPRYQVTQFGKPVTLSCSQTLNHNVMYWYQQKSSQAPKLLFHYYDKDFNNEADTPDNFQSRRPNTSFCFLDIRSPGLGDTAMYLCATSRDTGEQYFGPGTRLTVT.

The gene calls are TRBV7-9 and TRBJ2-7, with D perhaps TRBD1 (6 bases). This CDR3 contains 14 residues. The V gene lost 5 bases and the J gene lost 5 bases, with 16 bases spanning the gap. CDR1 and CDR2 (germline): SEHNR, FQNEAQ (reference sequence). CDR3 sequence: CASSTRYRAHEQYF. Written as DNA, the CDR3 is TGTGCCAGCAGCACCCGCTACAGGGCCCACGAGCAGTACTTC.

The chain recombines TRBV5-4 with TRBJ1-2, with TRBD1 identical over 9 bases. Germline V gene lookup returns CDR1 SGHNT and CDR2 YYREEE (reference sequence). The CDR3 covers 14 residues. V lost 4 bases and J lost 4; bases outside the gene matches: 5. The CDR3 sequence is CASSEGQGGYGYTF. The CDR3 region has the DNA TGTGCCAGCAGCGAGGGACAGGGTGGCTATGGCTACACCTTC.

In its sample, this clone was seen a few times. The V call is TRBV27, the J call TRBJ2-1, with 11 bases aligning to TRBD1. The CDR3 runs to 14 residues. Germline lookup yields CDR1 MNHEY and CDR2 SMNVEV (reference sequence). Germline trimming cut 6 bases from V and 9 bases from J; bases unmatched to any gene: 7. CDR3 in DNA: TGTGCCAGCAGCTGGGGGACAGGGGGAGTTGAGCAGTTCTTC. Encoded protein: CASSWGTGGVEQFF.

The V call is TRBV2, the J call TRBJ2-7; 9 nucleotides agree with TRBD2. CDR3 length: 12 residues. Germline CDR1 reads SNHLY; CDR2 reads FYNNEI. Unmatched junction bases numbered 5, after V lost 8 bases and J lost 6 bases. The CDR3 bases are TGTGCCAGCCGGGTTAGCGGGGGCGAGCAGTACTTC. This translates into CASRVSGGEQYF.